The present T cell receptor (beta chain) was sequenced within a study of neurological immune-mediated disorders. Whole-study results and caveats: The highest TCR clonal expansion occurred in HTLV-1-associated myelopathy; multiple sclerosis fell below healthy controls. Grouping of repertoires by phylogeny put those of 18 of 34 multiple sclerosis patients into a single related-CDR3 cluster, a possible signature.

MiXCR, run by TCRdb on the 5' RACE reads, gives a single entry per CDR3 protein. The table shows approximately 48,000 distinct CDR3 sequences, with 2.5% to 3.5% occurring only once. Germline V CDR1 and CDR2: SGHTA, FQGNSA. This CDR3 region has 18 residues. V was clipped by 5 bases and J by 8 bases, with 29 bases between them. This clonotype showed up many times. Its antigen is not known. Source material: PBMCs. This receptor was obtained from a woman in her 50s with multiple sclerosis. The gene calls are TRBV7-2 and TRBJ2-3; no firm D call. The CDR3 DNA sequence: TGTGCCAGCAGCCCCGCCAGCCAACTGGGTATGGGTGCTGGTACGCAGTATTTT. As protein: CASSPASQLGMGAGTQYF.